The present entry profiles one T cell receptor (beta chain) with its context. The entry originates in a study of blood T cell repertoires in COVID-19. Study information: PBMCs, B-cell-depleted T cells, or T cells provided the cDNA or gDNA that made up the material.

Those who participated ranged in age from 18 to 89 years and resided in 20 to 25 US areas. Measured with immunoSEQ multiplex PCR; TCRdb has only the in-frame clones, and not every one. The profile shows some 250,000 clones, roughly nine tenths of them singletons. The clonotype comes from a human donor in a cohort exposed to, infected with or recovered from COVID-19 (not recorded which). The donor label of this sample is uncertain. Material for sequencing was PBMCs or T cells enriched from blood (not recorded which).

The CDR3 DNA is TGTGCCAGCAGTGAATCCCGGACAGGGTATAATTCACCCCTCCACTTT. This translates into CASSESRTGYNSPLHF. This chain connects TRBV2 to TRBJ1-6; 8 positions agree with TRBD1. Germline V lookup: CDR1 SNHLY, CDR2 FYNNEI. The CDR3 loop spans 16 amino acids. With 2 bases clipped from V and 4 bases from J, the junction kept 4 bases outside the gene matches. The full variable domain, its missing parts supplied by reference TRBV2 and TRBJ1-6, is EPEVTQTPSHQVTQMGQEVILRCVPISNHLYFYWYRQILGQKVEFLVSFYNNEISEKSEIFDDQFSVERPDGSNFTLKIRSTKLEDSAMYFCASSESRTGYNSPLHFGNGTRLTVT.